This TCR beta chain was identified during a study of Ad26.COV2.S vaccination and SARS-CoV-2 variants. Across the whole study: COV1001, an Ad26.COV2.S trial, supplied this vaccine-arm donor.

Profiling relied on immunoSEQ multiplex PCR, and the TCRdb table lists in-frame clones only, not all of them. The sample holds hundreds of thousands of clones, about 86% seen once. Noted treatment: around 19 received Ad26.COV2.S at low or high dose, single or two shots; 5 received placebo; per-sample allocation not given. Vaccine and placebo recipients were sampled on day 63 after the first injection. The study used a vaccine consisting of an Ad26 vector that expressed Wuhan-strain SARS-CoV-2 spike. From germline, CDR1 is ENHRY and CDR2 SYGVKD. Trimming cost V 4 bases and J 3 bases; bases outside gene matches: 9. The CDR3 totals 16 residues.

This chain links TRBV10-3 with TRBJ1-1; 9 nucleotides agree with TRBD1. The clonotype originates from a person between 18 and 65 years old who received the Ad26.COV2.S COVID-19 vaccine or a placebo. Source: peripheral blood, taken in a trial of Ad26.COV2.S vaccine versus placebo. CDR3 in DNA: TGTGCCATCAGTGTTCCCGGGACAGGGAGCCACACTGAAGCTTTCTTT. This translates into CAISVPGTGSHTEAFF.